This paragraph reports one T cell receptor (beta chain). Germline V gene data show CDR1 as SGHVT and CDR2 as SQSDAQ. The length of the CDR3 is 16 residues. V shed 3 bases and J 5 bases; nucleotides not matched to a gene: 9. For recovered donors of Cohort 3, there were two negative PCRs, clearance, or symptom resolution. This specimen belongs to a study of blood T cell repertoires in COVID-19. Only in-frame clones appear in the TCRdb table, and some are missing; sequencing was by immunoSEQ multiplex PCR. The sample holds about 130,000 clones, 70% to 90% seen once. This TCR was sampled from a middle-aged man who had recovered from COVID-19. Input material: PBMCs or T cells enriched from blood (not recorded which). The chain recombines TRBV7-4 with TRBJ1-5; 8 bases map to TRBD1. The chain's CDR3 is CASSFIIGQGDQPQHF. Written as DNA, the CDR3 is TGTGCCAGCAGCTTTATTATTGGACAGGGCGATCAGCCCCAGCATTTT.